The 22 T cell receptor beta chains given below trace back to one sample, sequenced in a study of blood T cell repertoires in COVID-19. TCRdb's table, derived via immunoSEQ multiplex PCR, lists solely in-frame clones and lacks some. The data hold 150,000 to 200,000 clones, with more than 75% observed a single time. The source material was PBMCs or T cells enriched from blood (not recorded which). The receptor source for this set is a human donor with acute COVID-19. The donor label of this sample is uncertain.

The genes are TRBV9 and TRBJ2-2, with D perhaps TRBD1 (6 bases). V lost 4 bases to trimming and J lost 3 bases, with 13 bases between them. Looked up from germline, CDR1 is SGDLS and CDR2 is YYNGEE. The CDR3 is 15 residues long. The CDR3 region is CASSSSTGYTGELFF. As DNA, the CDR3 is TGTGCCAGCAGCTCCTCGACAGGATACACCGGGGAGCTGTTTTTT.

This rearrangement joins TRBV9 to TRBJ1-2; D is ambiguous. The CDR3 spans 15 residues. CDR1 and CDR2 (germline): SGDLS, YYNGEE. V lost 4 bases and J lost 3, with 16 bases in between. The CDR3 here is CASSPRTGNYYGYTF. The DNA for the CDR3 is TGTGCCAGCAGCCCTCGGACGGGAAATTACTATGGCTACACCTTC.

This clone was recorded once. This rearrangement joins TRBV7-9 to TRBJ2-7; 7 nucleotides match TRBD1. The CDR3 has 17 residues. Trimming took 2 bases from V and 0 from J; bases not matched to a gene: 10. Germline assignment: CDR1 SEHNR and CDR2 FQNEAQ (reference sequence). CDR3 DNA: TGTGCCAGCAGCTTACCCTGGGACAGTCCGCGCTCCTACGAGCAGTACTTC. It codes for CASSLPWDSPRSYEQYF.

The chain has TRBV5-1 and TRBJ1-1; a possible D gene is TRBD1 (5 bases). The CDR3 loop spans 13 amino acids. Looked up from germline, CDR1 is SGHRS and CDR2 is YFSETQ. The V gene lost 4 bases and the J gene lost 5 bases, with 12 bases spanning the gap. The CDR3 DNA sequence: TGCGCCAGCAGCGAGCAGGGTGAAACTGAAGCTTTCTTT. It encodes CASSEQGETEAFF.

The chain combines TRBV23-1 with TRBJ1-5; D possibly corresponds to TRBD1 (6 bases). TRBV23-1 is an ORF, and what it does is uncertain. CDR3 size: 16 residues. V was pared by 8 bases and J by 0 bases, with 17 bases between. CDR3 region: CASRRGPRGSNQPQHF. In nucleotides, the CDR3 is TGCGCCAGCCGGCGCGGACCCAGGGGTAGCAATCAGCCCCAGCATTTT.

This clone was detected only once. The rearrangement links TRBV27 to TRBJ1-1; 7 bases match TRBD1. CDR1 MNHEY and CDR2 SMNVEV come from the germline V gene (reference sequence). The ends lost 5 bases at V and 5 bases at J; junction bases unmatched: 8. The CDR3 loop spans 14 amino acids. CDR3 in amino acids: CASSHGDSGTEAFF. In DNA form, the CDR3 reads TGTGCCAGCAGTCACGGGGACAGTGGGACTGAAGCTTTCTTT.

The rearrangement links TRBV7-8 to TRBJ1-5; D not certain. Per germline, CDR1 SGHVS and CDR2 FQNEAQ. Trimming cost V 1 base and J 4 bases, with 14 bases left between them. This CDR3 is 16 amino acids long. CDR3 coding DNA: TGTGCCAGCAGCTTAGAGGTCCCCGGCGGAAATCAGCCCCAGCATTTT. Encoded protein: CASSLEVPGGNQPQHF.

This chain links TRBV7-2 with TRBJ2-2; no clear D gene. Germline CDR1 reads SGHTA; CDR2 reads FQGNSA. CDR3 length equals 14 residues. Trimming cost V 6 bases and J 6 bases, with 14 bases left between them. The CDR3, as DNA: TGTGCCAGCAGTCCGAGCCTCAATTCCGGGGAGCTGTTTTTT. It translates to CASSPSLNSGELFF.

The chain couples TRBV11-2 to TRBJ2-2; a possible D gene is TRBD1 (6 bases). Trimming stripped 3 bases from V and 7 bases from J, with 9 bases between. The V gene's germline CDR1 is SGHAT and CDR2 FQNNGV. The CDR3 loop spans 13 amino acids. CDR3 sequence: CASSFEGGGELFF. The CDR3 coding sequence is TGTGCCAGCAGCTTTGAAGGGGGCGGGGAGCTGTTTTTT.

The chain combines TRBV6-5 with TRBJ1-1, with D perhaps TRBD1 (6 bases). Germline values: CDR1 MNHEY, CDR2 SVGAGI. The CDR3 is made up of 14 amino acids. V was pared by 5 bases and J by 2 bases, with 12 bases between. The CDR3 coding sequence is TGTGCCAGCAGTCCGATGGACAGTAACACTGAAGCTTTCTTT. Protein product: CASSPMDSNTEAFF.

The V call is TRBV6-4, the J call TRBJ2-1; 9 positions match TRBD2. The germline CDR1 and CDR2 sequences are MRHNA and SNTAGT. The CDR3 loop spans 15 amino acids. J was trimmed by 6 bases and V by 5 bases; bases with no gene match: 8. The DNA for the CDR3 is TGTGCCAGCAGTCCTCGGGCGGGGGGGCCCAATGAGCAGTTCTTC. Its translation is CASSPRAGGPNEQFF.

In DNA form, the CDR3 reads TGTGCCAGCAGCCAAGAGAGAACAGGGGGCTCTGGAAACACCATATATTTT. Amino acid sequence: CASSQERTGGSGNTIYF. The V call is TRBV3-1 (or the pseudogene TRBV3-2), the J call TRBJ1-3; 8 bases match TRBD1. After removal of 0 bases from V and 0 bases from J, the junction contained 4 bases not matched to a gene. The CDR3 is 17 amino acids. From germline, CDR1 is LGHDT and CDR2 YNNKEL (reference sequence).

This chain connects TRBV30 to TRBJ2-3; 10 bases are shared with TRBD1. The germline V gene has CDR1 GTSNPN and CDR2 SVGIG (reference sequence). J gave up 6 bases and V 2 bases, and 5 bases lay outside the gene matches. CDR3 size: 14 residues. The DNA for the CDR3 is TGTGCCTGGAGTCTACTGGGACAGGGGGATACGCAGTATTTT. Translated, it gives CAWSLLGQGDTQYF.

The DNA of the CDR3 is TGTGCCAGCAGCTTAAGGACAGGGGGCTACGAGCAGTACTTC. Translated, it gives CASSLRTGGYEQYF. This chain connects TRBV7-8 to TRBJ2-7, with 10 bases aligning to TRBD1. This CDR3 contains 14 residues. V shed 2 bases and J 3 bases; nucleotides not matched to a gene: 1. Germline values: CDR1 SGHVS, CDR2 FQNEAQ.

This clone came up once. The rearrangement joins TRBV14 to TRBJ2-7; 11 nucleotides agree with TRBD2. This CDR3 comprises 15 residues. Germline V gene data show CDR1 as SGHDN and CDR2 as FVKESK. The ends lost 6 bases at V and 5 bases at J; junction bases unmatched: 9. The CDR3 bases are TGTGCCAGCAGTCCATCGGGGACTAGCGGTCACGAGCAGTACTTC. Translating gives CASSPSGTSGHEQYF. Looking up the rest from reference TRBV14 and TRBJ2-7 gives the full variable domain: EAGVTQFPSHSVIEKGQTVTLRCDPISGHDNLYWYRRVMGKEIKFLLHFVKESKQDESGMPNNRFLAERTGGTYSTLKVQPAELEDSGVYFCASSPSGTSGHEQYFGPGTRLTVT.

The CDR3, as DNA: TGCGCCAGCAGCACCTCTAGCGGGGGGCGGGAGACCCAGTACTTC. This sequence encodes CASSTSSGGRETQYF. The gene calls are TRBV5-1 and TRBJ2-5; 11 bases line up with TRBD2. CDR1 and CDR2 (germline): SGHRS, YFSETQ. The CDR3 totals 15 residues. V gave up 4 bases and J gave up 5 bases; unmatched junction bases: 7. The complete variable domain, with remaining parts taken from reference TRBV5-1 and TRBJ2-5, reads KAGVTQTPRYLIKTRGQQVTLSCSPISGHRSVSWYQQTPGQGLQFLFEYFSETQRNKGNFPGRFSGRQFSNSRSEMNVSTLELGDSALYLCASSTSSGGRETQYFGPGTRLLVL.

The chain couples TRBV5-1 to TRBJ2-5; 10 bases fit TRBD2. CDR1 SGHRS and CDR2 YFSETQ come from the germline V gene. Losses at the gene ends were 7 bases for V and 2 bases for J; bases not matched to a gene: 14. The CDR3 spans 17 residues. DNA for the CDR3: TGCGCCAGCTCCCCCTGGCCAACTAGCGGGGCGCAAGAGACCCAGTACTTC. It translates to CASSPWPTSGAQETQYF.

This rearrangement joins TRBV9 to TRBJ2-5; D might be TRBD1 (6 bases). The CDR3 consists of 15 residues. V was cut by 6 bases and J by 5 bases, with 20 bases left in between. Germline V gives CDR1 SGDLS, CDR2 YYNGEE. CDR3: CASTTRGTKGETQYF. DNA of the CDR3: TGTGCCAGCACCACTCGTGGGACAAAAGGGGAGACCCAGTACTTC. The variable domain in full, with the rest retrieved from reference TRBV9 and TRBJ2-5, is DSGVTQTPKHLITATGQRVTLRCSPRSGDLSVYWYQQSLDQGLQFLIQYYNGEERAKGNILERFSAQQFPDLHSELNLSSLELGDSALYFCASTTRGTKGETQYFGPGTRLLVL.

The rearrangement links TRBV19 to TRBJ2-1, with a weak D call TRBD2 (5 bases). The ends were cut back, 2 bases at V and 8 bases at J, with 10 bases in the middle. Germline V CDR1 and CDR2: LNHDA, SQIVND (reference sequence). The CDR3 is made up of 13 amino acids. This CDR3 reads CASSINAGHEQFF. The CDR3 coding sequence is TGTGCCAGTAGTATAAATGCGGGTCATGAGCAGTTCTTC.

The chain carries TRBV6-1 and TRBJ1-2; D is unresolved. V lost 2 bases and J 6 bases, leaving 10 bases between the germline ends. The germline V gene encodes CDR1 MNHNS and CDR2 SASEGT. There are 13 residues in the CDR3. The DNA of the CDR3 is TGTGCCAGCAGTGAATTGGTCCAGAATGGCTACACCTTC. Its protein is CASSELVQNGYTF.

This chain uses TRBV15 with TRBJ1-3; perhaps TRBD1 as D (6 bases). The CDR3 sequence is 15 residues long. The germline V gene has CDR1 LNHNV and CDR2 YYDKDF (reference sequence). The V gene lost 9 bases and the J gene lost 0 bases, with 15 bases spanning the gap. The CDR3 is CATTGPGHSGNTIYF. The CDR3 region has the DNA TGTGCCACTACAGGCCCGGGACACTCTGGAAACACCATATATTTT. The entire variable domain, with the rest obtained from reference TRBV15 and TRBJ1-3, is as follows: DAMVIQNPRYQVTQFGKPVTLSCSQTLNHNVMYWYQQKSSQAPKLLFHYYDKDFNNEADTPDNFQSRRPNTSFCFLDIRSPGLGDTAMYLCATTGPGHSGNTIYFGEGSWLTVV.

V usage is TRBV30 and J usage is TRBJ1-2; D is possibly TRBD1 (5 bases). The CDR3 contains 14 residues. V shed 6 bases and J shed 5 bases, with 19 bases lying between them. Germline V lookup: CDR1 GTSNPN, CDR2 SVGIG (reference sequence). The CDR3 loop reads CACLPRGLLYGYTF. The DNA for the CDR3 is TGTGCCTGCCTCCCCCGGGGACTGCTGTATGGCTACACCTTC. Drawing the rest from reference TRBV30 and TRBJ1-2, the complete variable domain is SQTIHQWPATLVQPVGSPLSLECTVEGTSNPNLYWYRQAAGRGLQLLFYSVGIGQISSEVPQNLSASRPQDRQFILSSKKLLLSDSGFYLCACLPRGLLYGYTFGSGTRLTVV.